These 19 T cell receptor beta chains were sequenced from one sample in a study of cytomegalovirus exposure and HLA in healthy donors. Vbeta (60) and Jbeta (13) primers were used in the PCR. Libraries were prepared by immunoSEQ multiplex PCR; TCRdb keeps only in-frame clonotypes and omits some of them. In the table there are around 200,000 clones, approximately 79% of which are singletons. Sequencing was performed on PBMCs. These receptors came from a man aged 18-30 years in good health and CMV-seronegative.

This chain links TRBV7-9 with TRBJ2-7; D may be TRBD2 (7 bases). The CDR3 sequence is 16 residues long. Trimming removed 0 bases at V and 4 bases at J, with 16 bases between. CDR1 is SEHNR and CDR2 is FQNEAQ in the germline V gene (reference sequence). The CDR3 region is CASSLAGAGRDYEQYF. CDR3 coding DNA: TGTGCCAGCAGCTTAGCGGGGGCAGGGAGGGATTACGAGCAGTACTTC.

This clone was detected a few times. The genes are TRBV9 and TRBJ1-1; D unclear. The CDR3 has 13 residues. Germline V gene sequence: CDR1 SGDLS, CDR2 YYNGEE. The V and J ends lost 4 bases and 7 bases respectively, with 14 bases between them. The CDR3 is CASSLGSSSEAFF. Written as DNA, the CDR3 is TGTGCCAGCAGCTTGGGGAGCTCGAGTGAAGCTTTCTTT.

CDR3 protein: CASSLAGAGVYNSPLHF. CDR3 DNA: TGTGCCAGCAGCTTAGCAGGGGCAGGGGTCTATAATTCACCCCTCCACTTT. V is TRBV7-8 and J is TRBJ1-6; a possible D gene is TRBD1 (6 bases). V dropped 0 bases and J dropped 3 bases, with 12 bases sitting between them. CDR3 length equals 17 residues. In germline, CDR1 is SGHVS, CDR2 FQNEAQ.

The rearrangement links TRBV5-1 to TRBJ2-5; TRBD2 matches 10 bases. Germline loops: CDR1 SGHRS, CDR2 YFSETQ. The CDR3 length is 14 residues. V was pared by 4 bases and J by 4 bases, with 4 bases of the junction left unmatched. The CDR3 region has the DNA TGCGCCAGCAGCGCGCCTAGCGGGGGAGAGACCCAGTACTTC. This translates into CASSAPSGGETQYF. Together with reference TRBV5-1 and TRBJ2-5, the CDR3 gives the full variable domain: KAGVTQTPRYLIKTRGQQVTLSCSPISGHRSVSWYQQTPGQGLQFLFEYFSETQRNKGNFPGRFSGRQFSNSRSEMNVSTLELGDSALYLCASSAPSGGETQYFGPGTRLLVL.

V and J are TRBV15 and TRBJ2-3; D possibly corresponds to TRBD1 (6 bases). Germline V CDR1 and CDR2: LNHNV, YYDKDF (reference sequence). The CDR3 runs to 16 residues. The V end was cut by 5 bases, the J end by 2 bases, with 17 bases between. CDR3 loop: CATSGRGRGATDTQYF. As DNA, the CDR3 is TGTGCCACCAGCGGCAGGGGCAGGGGAGCCACAGATACGCAGTATTTT.

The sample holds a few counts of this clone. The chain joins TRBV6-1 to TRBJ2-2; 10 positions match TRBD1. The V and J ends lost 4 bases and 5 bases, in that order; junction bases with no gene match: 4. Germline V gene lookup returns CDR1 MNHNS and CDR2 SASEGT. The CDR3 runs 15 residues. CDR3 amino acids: CASSGGQGWTGELFF. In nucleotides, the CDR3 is TGTGCCAGCAGTGGGGGACAGGGGTGGACCGGGGAGCTGTTTTTT.

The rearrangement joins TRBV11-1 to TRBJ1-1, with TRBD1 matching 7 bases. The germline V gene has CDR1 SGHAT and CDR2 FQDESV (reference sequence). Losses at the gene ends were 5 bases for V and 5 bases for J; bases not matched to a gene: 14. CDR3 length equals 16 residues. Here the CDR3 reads CASSPRDSGTRTEAFF. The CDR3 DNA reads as TGTGCCAGCAGCCCCCGGGACAGTGGAACGAGGACTGAAGCTTTCTTT.

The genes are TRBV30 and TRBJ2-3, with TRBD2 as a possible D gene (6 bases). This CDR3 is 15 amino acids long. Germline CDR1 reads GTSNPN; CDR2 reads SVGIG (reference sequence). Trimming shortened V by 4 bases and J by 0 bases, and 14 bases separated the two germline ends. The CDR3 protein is CAWNVGGASTDTQYF. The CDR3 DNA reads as TGTGCCTGGAATGTAGGAGGGGCTAGCACAGATACGCAGTATTTT.

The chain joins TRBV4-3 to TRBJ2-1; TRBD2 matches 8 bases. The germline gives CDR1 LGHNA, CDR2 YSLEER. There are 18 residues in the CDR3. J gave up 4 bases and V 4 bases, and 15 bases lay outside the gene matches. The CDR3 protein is CASSPRALTGLEYNEQFF. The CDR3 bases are TGCGCCAGCAGCCCCCGAGCATTGACGGGACTAGAGTACAATGAGCAGTTCTTC.

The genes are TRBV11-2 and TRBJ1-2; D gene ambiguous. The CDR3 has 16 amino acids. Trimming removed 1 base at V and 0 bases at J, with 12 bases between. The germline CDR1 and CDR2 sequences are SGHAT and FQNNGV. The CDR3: CASSLGAARTNYGYTF. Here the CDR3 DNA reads TGTGCCAGCAGCTTAGGGGCCGCCCGCACTAACTATGGCTACACCTTC.

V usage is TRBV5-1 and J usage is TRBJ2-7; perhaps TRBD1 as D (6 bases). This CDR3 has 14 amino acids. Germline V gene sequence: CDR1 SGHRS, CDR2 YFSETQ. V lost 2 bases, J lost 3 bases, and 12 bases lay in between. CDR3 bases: TGCGCCAGCAGCTTAACGGGACACCTCTACGAGCAGTACTTC. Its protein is CASSLTGHLYEQYF.

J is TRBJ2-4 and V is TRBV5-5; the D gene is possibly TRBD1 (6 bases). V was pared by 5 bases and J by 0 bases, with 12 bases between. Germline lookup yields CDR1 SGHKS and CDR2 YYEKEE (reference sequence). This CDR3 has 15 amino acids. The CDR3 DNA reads TGTGCCAGCAGTTCTACAGGGATAGCCAAAAACATTCAGTACTTC. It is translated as CASSSTGIAKNIQYF.

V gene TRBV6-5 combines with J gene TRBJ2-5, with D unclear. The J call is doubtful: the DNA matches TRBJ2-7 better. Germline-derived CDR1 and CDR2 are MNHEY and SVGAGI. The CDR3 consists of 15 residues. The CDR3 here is CASSYSTVSSLEQYF. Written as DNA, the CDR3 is TGTGCCAGCAGTTACTCGACTGTCTCCTCCCTCGAGCAGTACTTC.

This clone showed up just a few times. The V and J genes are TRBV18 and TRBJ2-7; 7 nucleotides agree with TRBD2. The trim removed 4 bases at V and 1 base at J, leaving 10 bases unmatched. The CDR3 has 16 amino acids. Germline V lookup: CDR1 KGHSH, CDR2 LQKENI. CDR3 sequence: CASSRYSGAPSYEQYF. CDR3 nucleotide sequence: TGTGCCAGCTCACGATACAGCGGGGCTCCTTCCTACGAGCAGTACTTC.

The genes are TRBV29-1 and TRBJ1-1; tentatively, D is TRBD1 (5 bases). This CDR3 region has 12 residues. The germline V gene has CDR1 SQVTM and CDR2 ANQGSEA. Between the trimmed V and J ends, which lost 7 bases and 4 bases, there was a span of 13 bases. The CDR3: CSAEQGGTEAFF. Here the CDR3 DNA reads TGCAGCGCTGAGCAGGGTGGCACTGAAGCTTTCTTT.

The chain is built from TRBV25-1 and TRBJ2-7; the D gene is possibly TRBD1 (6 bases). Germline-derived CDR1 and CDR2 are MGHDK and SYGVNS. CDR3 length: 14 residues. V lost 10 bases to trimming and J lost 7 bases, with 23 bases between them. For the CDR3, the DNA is TGTGCCACCATGGACAGCGAACTAATACGAGAGCAGTACTTC. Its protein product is CATMDSELIREQYF.

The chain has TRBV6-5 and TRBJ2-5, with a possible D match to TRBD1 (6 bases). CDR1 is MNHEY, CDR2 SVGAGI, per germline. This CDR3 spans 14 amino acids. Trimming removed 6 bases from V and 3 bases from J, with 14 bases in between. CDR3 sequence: CASRKGDAEETQYF. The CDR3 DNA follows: TGTGCCAGCAGGAAGGGGGACGCAGAAGAGACCCAGTACTTC.

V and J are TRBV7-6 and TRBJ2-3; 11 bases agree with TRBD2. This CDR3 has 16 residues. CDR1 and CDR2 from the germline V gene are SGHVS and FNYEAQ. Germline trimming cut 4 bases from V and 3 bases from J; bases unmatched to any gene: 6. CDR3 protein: CASSSIAGGRTDTQYF. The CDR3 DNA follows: TGTGCCAGCAGCTCGATAGCGGGGGGGCGTACAGATACGCAGTATTTT.

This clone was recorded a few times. This chain's CDR3 is CASTLQGSNQPQHF. The CDR3 nucleotides are TGTGCCAGCACGTTACAGGGAAGCAATCAGCCCCAGCATTTT. This rearrangement joins TRBV6-5 to TRBJ1-5; TRBD1 is a possible D gene (6 bases). With 7 bases removed from V and 1 base from J, the gap between germline ends came to 11 bases. Per the germline V gene, CDR1 is MNHEY and CDR2 is SVGAGI. This CDR3 spans 14 amino acids.